This T cell receptor beta chain was recorded in a study of shared clonotypes between healthy human individuals. Worth noting for this clone: The antigen is unknown.

Study-level points and caveats: Relative to their counterparts shared across all four donors, non-shared clonotypes exhibited diminished generation probabilities.

Germline assignment: CDR1 GTSNPN and CDR2 SVGIG (reference sequence). The CDR3 has 13 amino acids. Trimming cost V 1 base and J 8 bases, with 11 bases left between them. Measured with immunoSEQ multiplex PCR; TCRdb has only the in-frame clones, and not every one. The table records about 1 million clones, around 78% of them present only once. The sequence derives from a man aged 18 to 30 in good health. Some clones in this sample may be carry-over from other donors' samples. The gene calls are TRBV30 and TRBJ1-4; D gene unclear. Sequencing was carried out using memory CD4+ T cells from PBMCs. As for subset: CD45RA-negative fraction. The CDR3 nucleotides read TGTGCCTGGAGTGCGAAGCGAGGGGAAAAACTGTTTTTT. Protein sequence: CAWSAKRGEKLFF.